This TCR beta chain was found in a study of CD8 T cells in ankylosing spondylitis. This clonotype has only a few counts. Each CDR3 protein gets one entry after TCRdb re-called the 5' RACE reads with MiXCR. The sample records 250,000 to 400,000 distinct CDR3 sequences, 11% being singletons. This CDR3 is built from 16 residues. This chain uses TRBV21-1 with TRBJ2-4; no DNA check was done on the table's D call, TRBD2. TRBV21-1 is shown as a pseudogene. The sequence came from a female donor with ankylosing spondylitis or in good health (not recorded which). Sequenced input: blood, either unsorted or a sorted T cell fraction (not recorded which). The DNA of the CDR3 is TGTGCCAGCAGCAAAGTTCTAGCCAGGACCAAAAACATTCAGTACTTC. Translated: CASSKVLARTKNIQYF.